What follows is one TCR beta chain and its context. Its antigen is not known. The table came from immunoSEQ multiplex PCR; TCRdb's copy has only in-frame clones and leaves some out. There are around 80,000 clones in the sample; 70% to 90% occur only once, and approximately 10% lies in the top ten. These data originate in a study of T cell responses to AZD1222 COVID-19 vaccine. Study-level background: Doses given second, at about 4 or about 12 weeks, were pooled. Study-wide results and caveats: With dominance at 160-218 and 743-854, vaccine-associated CD4 TCRs spanned spike. Samples come after the peak T cell response, not at day 14. Possibly, clonal diversity was underestimated; donors were largely white British and included more females.

Germline CDR1 and CDR2: MRHNA and SNTAGT. Trimming pared 6 bases from V and 2 bases from J, leaving 16 bases between. The CDR3 is 15 amino acids. The receptor was derived from an adult in good health. Sample: peripheral blood, taken on day 0 of AZD1222 vaccination. This chain links TRBV6-4 with TRBJ1-2, with D uncertain. The CDR3 loop is CASSKNPDGNYGYTF. DNA of the CDR3: TGTGCCAGCAGCAAAAACCCGGACGGGAACTATGGCTACACCTTC.